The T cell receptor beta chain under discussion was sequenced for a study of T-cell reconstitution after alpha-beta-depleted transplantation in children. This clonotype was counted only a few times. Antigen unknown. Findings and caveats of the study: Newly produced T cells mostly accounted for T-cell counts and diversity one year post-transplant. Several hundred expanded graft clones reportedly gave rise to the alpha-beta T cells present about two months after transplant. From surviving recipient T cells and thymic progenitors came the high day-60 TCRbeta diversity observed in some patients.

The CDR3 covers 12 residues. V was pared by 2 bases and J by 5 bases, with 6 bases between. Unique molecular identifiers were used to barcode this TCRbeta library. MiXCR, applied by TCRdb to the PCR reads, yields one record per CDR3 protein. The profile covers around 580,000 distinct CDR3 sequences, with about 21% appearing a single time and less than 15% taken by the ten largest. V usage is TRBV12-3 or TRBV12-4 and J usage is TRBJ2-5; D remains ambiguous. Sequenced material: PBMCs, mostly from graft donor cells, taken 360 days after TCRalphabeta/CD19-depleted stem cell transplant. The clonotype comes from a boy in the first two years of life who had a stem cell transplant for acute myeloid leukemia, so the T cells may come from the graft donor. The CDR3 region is CASSLLYETQYF. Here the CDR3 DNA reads TGTGCCAGCAGTTTACTTTATGAGACCCAGTACTTC.